The 9 T cell receptor beta chains presented below share a single source sample, sequenced in a study of multiple sclerosis patients with progressive multifocal leukoencephalopathy. Time point of the sample: around 12 months of natalizumab therapy. TCRdb's copy holds only in-frame clones and misses some; the assay was immunoSEQ multiplex PCR. Of 26,000 or so clones detected, around 90% appear once; the ten largest clones hold 2% to 2.5%. Specimen: PBMCs, collected from a patient treated with natalizumab. These receptors all stem from a man younger than 45 with multiple sclerosis.

The V and J genes are TRBV4-1 and TRBJ2-7, with TRBD2 identical over 9 bases. Germline V CDR1 and CDR2: MGHRA, YSYEKL. Germline trimming cut 3 bases from V and 5 bases from J; bases unmatched to any gene: 11. CDR3 size: 16 residues. CDR3 loop: CASSQGSGSFHHEQYF. Written as DNA, the CDR3 is TGCGCCAGCAGCCAGGGTAGCGGGAGCTTTCACCACGAGCAGTACTTC.

CDR3 sequence reads: CASSPPIGDSPLHF. The CDR3 DNA reads as TGCGCCAGCAGCCCCCCAATCGGGGATTCACCCCTCCACTTT. V is TRBV4-1 and J is TRBJ1-6; D is ambiguous. With 4 bases removed from V and 8 bases from J, the gap between germline ends came to 12 bases. Germline V CDR1 and CDR2: MGHRA, YSYEKL. The CDR3 spans 14 residues.

The rearrangement links TRBV6-1 to TRBJ2-1; TRBD2 agrees at 9 bases. Germline assignment: CDR1 MNHNS and CDR2 SASEGT. With V trimmed by 8 bases and J by 2 bases, 4 bases remained unmatched. This CDR3 has 14 amino acids. The CDR3 sequence is CASGGGVPYNEQFF. The CDR3 DNA is TGTGCCAGCGGCGGGGGGGTCCCCTACAATGAGCAGTTCTTC.

This clone was counted a few times. The rearrangement links TRBV18 to TRBJ1-1; D gene unclear. Looked up from germline, CDR1 is KGHSH and CDR2 is LQKENI. CDR3 length: 13 amino acids. Between the trimmed V and J ends, which lost 3 bases and 0 bases, there was a span of 5 bases. CDR3 nucleotides: TGTGCCAGCTCACCGGTACTGAACACTGAAGCTTTCTTT. Translating gives CASSPVLNTEAFF.

The chain carries TRBV5-8 and TRBJ2-5, with D hard to call. Per the germline V gene, CDR1 is SGHTS and CDR2 is YDEGEE. The CDR3 has 12 amino acids. Trimming took off 0 bases at V and 1 base at J, with 1 base between the two ends. CDR3 residues: CASSLAQETQYF. CDR3 bases: TGTGCCAGCAGCTTGGCCCAAGAGACCCAGTACTTC.

The V and J genes are TRBV5-1 and TRBJ1-1; weak D call: TRBD1 (6 bases). Germline V gene lookup returns CDR1 SGHRS and CDR2 YFSETQ. The CDR3 is made up of 16 amino acids. V was pared by 0 bases and J by 0 bases, with 12 bases between. The CDR3 DNA is TGCGCCAGCAGCTTGGCCAGGGGAAGGATGAACACTGAAGCTTTCTTT. It translates to CASSLARGRMNTEAFF.

This chain connects TRBV19 to TRBJ2-7; 9 bases fit TRBD2. Germline loops: CDR1 LNHDA, CDR2 SQIVND (reference sequence). CDR3 length: 15 residues. Trimming cost V 1 base and J 3 bases; bases outside gene matches: 4. The CDR3 sequence: CASSIGLADLYEQYF. The CDR3 DNA reads TGTGCCAGTAGTATAGGACTAGCGGACCTCTACGAGCAGTACTTC.

The DNA of the CDR3 is TGCAGCGTAGGAGGGGCGCATGAGCAGTTCTTC. This translates into CSVGGAHEQFF. The chain carries TRBV29-1 and TRBJ2-1; a possible D gene is TRBD2 (6 bases). Germline CDR1 is SQVTM and CDR2 is ANQGSEA. V was cut by 6 bases and J by 8 bases, with 11 bases left in between. The CDR3 has 11 amino acids.

This clone was seen a few times. This chain uses TRBV10-3 with TRBJ2-1; 8 bases line up with TRBD1. V dropped 4 bases and J dropped 5; count of bases not matched to a gene: 7. The germline V gene has CDR1 ENHRY and CDR2 SYGVKD. This CDR3 comprises 15 residues. This chain's CDR3 is CAISGWGTGDNEQFF. Here the CDR3 DNA reads TGTGCCATCAGTGGATGGGGGACAGGAGACAATGAGCAGTTCTTC.